A selection of T cell receptor beta chains follows, all from one sample in a study of blood T cell repertoires in COVID-19. Sequenced by immunoSEQ multiplex PCR; TCRdb stores in-frame clones only, minus some. This table has 90,000 to 110,000 clones, around three quarters appearing once. The specimen was peripheral blood. The receptors shown here come from a human donor in a cohort sampled during active or convalescent COVID-19. The CDR3 runs from the conserved cysteine through the conserved F or W. The order of the fields is J gene, V gene, clone size, D gene, CDR3 protein, CDR3 DNA. The D gene is left open where the match is weak. Clone size is not always given. Where it is, it says once, few, many or a class for expanded clones.

TRBJ2-1	TRBV7-2	-	TRBD1	CASSFRPGQGAFEQFF	TGTGCCAGCAGCTTCCGGCCCGGACAGGGGGCGTTTGAGCAGTTCTTC
TRBJ2-4	TRBV10-3	once	TRBD2	CAISESGSGRTKNIQYF	TGTGCCATCAGTGAGTCAGGGAGCGGGAGAACCAAAAACATTCAGTACTTC
TRBJ2-3	TRBV7-2	-	-	CASSLGSGPQYF	TGTGCCAGCAGCTTAGGGTCGGGTCCGCAGTATTTT
TRBJ1-5	TRBV19	-	-	CASSISGGSTQPQHF	TGTGCCAGTAGTATTTCCGGGGGATCTACTCAGCCCCAGCATTTT
TRBJ2-2	TRBV11-3	-	-	CASTDSQTGELFF	TGTGCCAGCACCGACAGCCAAACCGGGGAGCTGTTTTTT
TRBJ2-5	TRBV4-1	-	-	CASSLRLEGPQWAQYF	TGCGCCAGCAGCCTTCGACTAGAAGGGCCCCAGTGGGCCCAGTACTTC
TRBJ2-7	TRBV29-1	-	TRBD2	CSVVSGGRGEQYF	TGCAGCGTTGTGAGCGGGGGAAGAGGGGAGCAGTACTTC
TRBJ1-2	TRBV28	-	-	CASSFLAYGYTF	TGTGCCAGCAGTTTCTTGGCCTATGGCTACACCTTC
TRBJ2-7	TRBV29-1	-	-	CSVEGDSYEQYF	TGCAGCGTTGAGGGAGACTCCTACGAGCAGTACTTC
TRBJ2-1	TRBV18	-	TRBD2	CASSPTSGSYNEQFF	TGTGCCAGCTCACCAACTAGCGGCTCCTACAATGAGCAGTTCTTC
TRBJ1-3	TRBV7-9	-	-	CASSLEASGLAGNTIYF	TGTGCCAGCAGCTTAGAGGCCTCAGGGTTAGCTGGAAACACCATATATTTT
TRBJ2-7	TRBV7-8	once	-	CASSLEGQTYEQYF	TGTGCCAGCAGCTTGGAGGGACAGACCTACGAGCAGTACTTC
TRBJ2-7	TRBV5-6	-	-	CASSLGGLEQYF	TGTGCCAGCAGCTTGGGGGGGCTCGAGCAGTACTTC
TRBJ2-4	TRBV29-1	-	TRBD2	CSVGIFGGNIQYF	TGCAGCGTTGGGATTTTCGGGGGGAACATTCAGTACTTC
TRBJ2-4	TRBV9	-	TRBD1	CASSGRQGGLAKNIQYF	TGTGCCAGCAGCGGCCGACAGGGGGGATTAGCCAAAAACATTCAGTACTTC
TRBJ2-1	TRBV10-2	-	TRBD2	CASFHGGAAYNEQFF	TGCGCCAGTTTCCACGGGGGGGCGGCCTACAATGAGCAGTTCTTC
TRBJ2-1	TRBV28	-	TRBD2	CASSIQGGRTHNEQFF	TGTGCCAGCAGCATACAGGGCGGGAGGACTCACAATGAGCAGTTCTTC